The entry below gives a single T cell receptor (beta chain) sequence along with its context. What it recognizes is unknown. The data are from a study of shared clonotypes between healthy human individuals. Study-level points and caveats: Clonotypes that were shared across a few donors made up around 5.5% of naive CD4 clonotypes.

CDR1 LNHDA and CDR2 SQIVND come from the germline V gene (reference sequence). This CDR3 contains 15 residues. Germline trimming cut 5 bases from V and 7 bases from J; bases unmatched to any gene: 11. Sequenced by immunoSEQ multiplex PCR; TCRdb stores in-frame clones only, minus some. This repertoire shows about 2 million clones, about 95% found once; its top ten account for roughly 0.13%. This TCR was recovered from a man younger than 30 in good health. V usage is TRBV19 and J usage is TRBJ2-7, with TRBD1 matching 10 bases. The sequenced sample was naive CD4+ T cells sorted from blood. Subset described: CD45RA+ positively selected. The CDR3 loop is CASSRTGQGILEQYF. CDR3 in DNA: TGTGCCAGTAGTCGAACGGGACAGGGGATTCTAGAGCAGTACTTC.